These T cell receptor beta chains were read from a single sample in a study of T cell repertoires in cytomegalovirus infection. TCRdb reprocessed the reads with MiXCR, giving one entry per CDR3 protein. Found here are around 120,000 distinct CDR3 sequences, about 24% of them singletons; the top ten hold around 32%. Which antigens these TCRs recognize remains unknown. Input material: PBMCs, sequenced either directly or after in vitro stimulation (not recorded which). The receptors come from a human donor in good health (CMV status not recorded). Some clones in this sample may be carry-over from other donors' samples. The CDR3 runs from the conserved cysteine through the conserved F or W. Each record gives: V gene, D gene, CDR3 length, clone size, J gene, CDR3 DNA, CDR3 protein. A D gene is named only where the DNA matches it firmly. The size of a clone is reported for some rows only, either as once, few or many, or as a class for expanded clones.

>TRBV28|-|15|many|TRBJ1-2
TGTGCCAGCAGTTTGGGGCACCAGATAAACTATGGCTACACCTTC
CASSLGHQINYGYTF
>TRBV7-3|TRBD1|16|many|TRBJ2-1
TGTGCCAGCAGCTTAGGACCCGGGACAGGGGACAATGAGCAGTTCTTC
CASSLGPGTGDNEQFF
>TRBV5-4|-|13|few|TRBJ2-7
TGTGCCAGCCACCGGGAAGTCCCTTCCGAGCAGTACTTC
CASHREVPSEQYF
>TRBV4-1|TRBD1|15|once|TRBJ2-1
TGCGCCAGCAGCCAACACGGACAGGGAGACAATGAGCAGTTCTTC
CASSQHGQGDNEQFF
>TRBV15|-|15|few|TRBJ2-1
TGTGCCACCAGCAGAGATAAACTAGCCTACAATGAGCAGTTCTTC
CATSRDKLAYNEQFF
>TRBV12-3/TRBV12-4|-|13|few|TRBJ2-1
TGTGCCAGCAGGTTAGAGGTCATTGGTGAGCAGTTCTTC
CASRLEVIGEQFF
>TRBV28|TRBD2|15|-|TRBJ2-1
TGTGCCAGCAGTGGGGGACTAGCGGACGACAATGAGCAGTTCTTC
CASSGGLADDNEQFF
>TRBV2|-|15|few|TRBJ2-2
TGTGCCAGCAGCGAAACGCGGTCAGGCACCGGGGAGCTGTTTTTT
CASSETRSGTGELFF
>TRBV7-9|TRBD2|17|few|TRBJ2-1
TGTGCCAGCAGCGCGACGACAGGACTAGCACGGAGTTACGAGCAGTTCTTC
CASSATTGLARSYEQFF
>TRBV7-2|TRBD1|14|many|TRBJ1-6
TGTGCCAGCAGCTCCGGACAGGGGAGGTCACCCCTCCACTTT
CASSSGQGRSPLHF
>TRBV7-8|-|12|few|TRBJ2-7
TGTGCCAGCAGCCCTCCGAAGCCCGAGCAGTACTTC
CASSPPKPEQYF
>TRBV19|-|14|few|TRBJ1-5
TGTGCCAGTAGTCTAACGGCGGGGGTAAAGACCCAGCATTTT
CASSLTAGVKTQHF
>TRBV7-2|-|17|medium-sized|TRBJ1-1
TGTGCCAGCAGCTCCGCCCCCGGACGGGGGGTGAACACTGAAGCTTTCTTT
CASSSAPGRGVNTEAFF
>TRBV27|-|13|-|TRBJ1-1
TGTGCCAGCAGTTTCGGAGGGGCCACTGAAGCTTTCTTT
CASSFGGATEAFF
>TRBV11-3|TRBD2|16|many|TRBJ2-3
TGTGCCAGCAGCTTAGGTCTAGCGGTTAGCACAGATACGCAGTATTTT
CASSLGLAVSTDTQYF
>TRBV19|-|13|-|TRBJ1-5
TGTGCCAGTAGTTCAGGACAGAATCAGCCCCAGCATTTT
CASSSGQNQPQHF
>TRBV7-9|TRBD1|12|few|TRBJ1-1
TGTGCCAGCAGCTTGAGGACAGGGGCGGCTTTCTTT
CASSLRTGAAFF
>TRBV7-8|TRBD1|15|-|TRBJ1-5
TGTGCCAGCAGCCCACGCGGGACAGGCAATCAGCCCCAGCATTTT
CASSPRGTGNQPQHF